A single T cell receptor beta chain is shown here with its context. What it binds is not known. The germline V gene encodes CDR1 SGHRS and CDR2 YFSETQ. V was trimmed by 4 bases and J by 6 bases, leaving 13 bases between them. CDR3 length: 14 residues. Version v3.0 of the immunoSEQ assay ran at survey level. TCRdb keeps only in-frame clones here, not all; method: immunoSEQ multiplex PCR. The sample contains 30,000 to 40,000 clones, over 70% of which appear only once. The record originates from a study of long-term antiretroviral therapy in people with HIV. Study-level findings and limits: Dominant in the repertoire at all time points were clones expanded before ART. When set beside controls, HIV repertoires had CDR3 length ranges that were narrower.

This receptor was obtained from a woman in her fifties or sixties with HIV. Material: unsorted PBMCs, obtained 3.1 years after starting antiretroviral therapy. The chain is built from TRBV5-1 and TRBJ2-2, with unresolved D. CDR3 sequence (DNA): TGCGCCAGCAGCCAGGACGGTAGGGCCGGGGAGCTGTTTTTT. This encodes CASSQDGRAGELFF.